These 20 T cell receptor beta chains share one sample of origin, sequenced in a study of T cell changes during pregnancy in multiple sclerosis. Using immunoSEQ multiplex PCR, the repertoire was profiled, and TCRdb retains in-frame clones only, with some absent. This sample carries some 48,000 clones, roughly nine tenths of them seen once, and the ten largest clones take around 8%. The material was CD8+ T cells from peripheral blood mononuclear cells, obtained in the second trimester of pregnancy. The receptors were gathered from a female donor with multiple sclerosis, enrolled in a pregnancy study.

The CDR3 bases are TGTGCCAGCAGTGAGGGGGCCGAAAACACCGGGGAGCTGTTTTTT. Translating it yields CASSEGAENTGELFF. The chain is built from TRBV6-4 and TRBJ2-2; TRBD1 might be the D (6 bases). The V and J ends lost 3 bases and 2 bases respectively, with 10 bases between them. This CDR3 has 15 amino acids. Germline V CDR1 and CDR2: MRHNA, SNTAGT.

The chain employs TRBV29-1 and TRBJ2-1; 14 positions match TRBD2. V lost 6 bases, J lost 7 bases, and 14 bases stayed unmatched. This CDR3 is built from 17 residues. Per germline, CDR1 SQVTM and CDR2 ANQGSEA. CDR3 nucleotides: TGCAGCGTAGGAGGGACTAGCGGGGGACCCAGCAGGAATGAGCAGTTCTTC. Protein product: CSVGGTSGGPSRNEQFF.

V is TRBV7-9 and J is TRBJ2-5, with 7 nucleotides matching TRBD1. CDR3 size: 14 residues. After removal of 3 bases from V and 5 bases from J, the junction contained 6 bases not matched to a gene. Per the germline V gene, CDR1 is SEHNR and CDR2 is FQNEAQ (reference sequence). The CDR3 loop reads CASSFEGAGETQYF. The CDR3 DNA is TGTGCCAGCAGCTTTGAGGGGGCCGGGGAGACCCAGTACTTC.

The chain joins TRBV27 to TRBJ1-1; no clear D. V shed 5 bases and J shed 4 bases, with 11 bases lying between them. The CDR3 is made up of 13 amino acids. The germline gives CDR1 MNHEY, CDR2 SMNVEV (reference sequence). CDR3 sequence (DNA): TGTGCCAGCAGTCCCCCAGGTTTCACTGAAGCTTTCTTT. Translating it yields CASSPPGFTEAFF.

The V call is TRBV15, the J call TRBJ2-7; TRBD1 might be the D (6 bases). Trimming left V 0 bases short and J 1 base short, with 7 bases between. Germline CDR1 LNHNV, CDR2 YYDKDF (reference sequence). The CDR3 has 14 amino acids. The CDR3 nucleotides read TGTGCCACCAGCAGAGACCAGGGGTCCTACGAGCAGTACTTC. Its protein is CATSRDQGSYEQYF.

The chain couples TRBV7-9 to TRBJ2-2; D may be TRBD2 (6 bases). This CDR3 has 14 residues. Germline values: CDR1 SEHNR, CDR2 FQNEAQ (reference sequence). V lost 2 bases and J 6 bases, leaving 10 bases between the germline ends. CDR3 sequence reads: CASSLTSGPGELFF. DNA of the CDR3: TGTGCCAGCAGCTTAACCAGCGGGCCCGGGGAGCTGTTTTTT.

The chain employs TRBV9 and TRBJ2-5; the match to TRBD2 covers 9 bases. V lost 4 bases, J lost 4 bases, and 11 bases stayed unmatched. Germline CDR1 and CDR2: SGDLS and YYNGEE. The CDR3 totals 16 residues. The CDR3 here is CASSPLGGGALETQYF. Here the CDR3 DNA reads TGTGCCAGCAGCCCCCTAGGCGGGGGGGCCCTAGAGACCCAGTACTTC.

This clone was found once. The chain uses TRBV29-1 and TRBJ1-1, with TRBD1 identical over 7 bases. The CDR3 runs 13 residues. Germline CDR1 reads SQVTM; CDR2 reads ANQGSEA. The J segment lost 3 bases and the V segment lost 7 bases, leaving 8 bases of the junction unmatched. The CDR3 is CSANRGLDTEAFF. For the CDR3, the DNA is TGCAGCGCAAACAGGGGATTGGACACTGAAGCTTTCTTT.

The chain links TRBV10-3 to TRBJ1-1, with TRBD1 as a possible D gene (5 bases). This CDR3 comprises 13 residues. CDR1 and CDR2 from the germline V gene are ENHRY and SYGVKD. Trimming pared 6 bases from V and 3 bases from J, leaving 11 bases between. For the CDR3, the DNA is TGTGCCATCAGGATAACGGGGGACACTGAAGCTTTCTTT. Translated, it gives CAIRITGDTEAFF.

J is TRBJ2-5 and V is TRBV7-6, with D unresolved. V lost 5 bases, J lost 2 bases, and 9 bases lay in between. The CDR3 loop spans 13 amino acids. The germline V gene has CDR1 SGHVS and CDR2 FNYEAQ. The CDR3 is CASSPDMQETQYF. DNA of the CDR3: TGTGCCAGCAGCCCCGACATGCAAGAGACCCAGTACTTC.

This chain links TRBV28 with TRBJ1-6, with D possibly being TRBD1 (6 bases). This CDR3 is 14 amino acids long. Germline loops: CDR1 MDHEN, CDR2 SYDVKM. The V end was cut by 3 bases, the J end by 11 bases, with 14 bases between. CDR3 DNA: TGTGCCAGCAGTTTGAGACAGGCGGTACCACCCCTCCACTTT. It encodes CASSLRQAVPPLHF.

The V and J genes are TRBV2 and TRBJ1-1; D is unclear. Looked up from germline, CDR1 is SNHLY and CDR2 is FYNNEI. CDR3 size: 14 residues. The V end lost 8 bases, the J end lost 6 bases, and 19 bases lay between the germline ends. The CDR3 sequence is CASDGIGVNAEAFF. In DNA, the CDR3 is TGTGCCAGCGATGGTATTGGAGTTAACGCTGAAGCTTTCTTT.

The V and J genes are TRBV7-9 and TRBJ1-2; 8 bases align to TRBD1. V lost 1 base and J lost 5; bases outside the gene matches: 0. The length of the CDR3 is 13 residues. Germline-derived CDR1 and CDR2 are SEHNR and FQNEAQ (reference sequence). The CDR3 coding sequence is TGTGCCAGCAGCTTAGGGACAGGGTATGGCTACACCTTC. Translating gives CASSLGTGYGYTF. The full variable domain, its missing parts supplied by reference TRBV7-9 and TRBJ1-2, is DTGVSQNPRHKITKRGQNVTFRCDPISEHNRLYWYRQTLGQGPEFLTYFQNEAQLEKSRLLSDRFSAERPKGSFSTLEIQRTEQGDSAMYLCASSLGTGYGYTFGSGTRLTVV.

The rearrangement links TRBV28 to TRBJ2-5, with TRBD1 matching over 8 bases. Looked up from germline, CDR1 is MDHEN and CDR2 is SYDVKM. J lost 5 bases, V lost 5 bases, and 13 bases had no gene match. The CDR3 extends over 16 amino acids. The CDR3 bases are TGTGCCAGCAGTGCCGGGACAGGAATTACCGGGGAGACCCAGTACTTC. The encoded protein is CASSAGTGITGETQYF.

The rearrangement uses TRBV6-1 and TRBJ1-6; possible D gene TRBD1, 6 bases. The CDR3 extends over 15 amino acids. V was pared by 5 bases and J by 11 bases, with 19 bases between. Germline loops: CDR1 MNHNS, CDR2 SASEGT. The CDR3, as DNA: TGTGCCAGCAGTCCCGATTCGACAGGCTCACCACCCCTCCACTTT. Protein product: CASSPDSTGSPPLHF.

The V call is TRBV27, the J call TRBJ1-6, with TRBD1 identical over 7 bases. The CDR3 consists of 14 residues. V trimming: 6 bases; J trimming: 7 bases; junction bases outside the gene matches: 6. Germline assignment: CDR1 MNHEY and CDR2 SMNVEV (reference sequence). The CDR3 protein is CASRLGTANSPLHF. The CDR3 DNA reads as TGTGCCAGCAGGCTAGGGACAGCAAATTCACCCCTCCACTTT.

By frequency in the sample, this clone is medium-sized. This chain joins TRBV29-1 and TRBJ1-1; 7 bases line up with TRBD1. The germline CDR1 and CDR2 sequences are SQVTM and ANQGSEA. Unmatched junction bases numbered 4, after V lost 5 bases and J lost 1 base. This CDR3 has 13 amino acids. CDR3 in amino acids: CSVPGTANTEAFF. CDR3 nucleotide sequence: TGCAGCGTTCCCGGGACAGCGAACACTGAAGCTTTCTTT.

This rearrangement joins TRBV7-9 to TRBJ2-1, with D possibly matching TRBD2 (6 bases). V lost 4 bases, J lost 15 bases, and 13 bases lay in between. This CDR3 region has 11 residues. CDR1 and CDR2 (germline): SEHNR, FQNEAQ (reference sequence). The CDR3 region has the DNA TGTGCCAGCAGCTCAACTAGCTTTCGGTTCTTC. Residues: CASSSTSFRFF.

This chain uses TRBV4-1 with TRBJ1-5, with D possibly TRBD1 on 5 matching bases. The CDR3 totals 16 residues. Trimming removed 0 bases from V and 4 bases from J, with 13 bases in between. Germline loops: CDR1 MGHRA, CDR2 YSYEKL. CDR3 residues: CASSQDPYAGNQPQHF. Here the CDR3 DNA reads TGCGCCAGCAGCCAAGATCCCTACGCAGGGAATCAGCCCCAGCATTTT.

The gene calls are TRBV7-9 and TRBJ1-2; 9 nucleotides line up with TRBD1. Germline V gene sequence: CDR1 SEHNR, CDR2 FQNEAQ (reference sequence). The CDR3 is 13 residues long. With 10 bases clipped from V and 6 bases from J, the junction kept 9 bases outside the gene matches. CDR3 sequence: CATAGTGFDGYTF. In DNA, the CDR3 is TGTGCCACGGCCGGGACAGGGTTTGATGGCTACACCTTC.